Listed here are 26 T cell receptor beta chains from one sample, sequenced in a study of STAT3 mutations in large granular lymphocyte leukemia. General study points: Every T-cell large granular lymphocyte leukemia patient had at least one immunodominant TCR beta clonotype.

These TCRs are of unknown antigen specificity. The protocol was immunoSEQ multiplex PCR, while the TCRdb copy is restricted to in-frame clones and leaves out a portion. The profile shows about 3,200 clones, around nine tenths of them singletons. Material for sequencing was peripheral blood mononuclear cells. These receptors were collected from a man aged 40-49 years with T-cell large granular lymphocyte leukemia. Some clones in this sample may be carry-over from other donors' samples.

This clone was counted between two and nine times. The CDR3 region has the DNA TGTGCCAGCAAACAGAACACCGGGGAGCTGTTTTTT. Protein product: CASKQNTGELFF. The J gene is TRBJ2-2, the V gene TRBV27; D not certain. Germline CDR1 reads MNHEY; CDR2 reads SMNVEV (reference sequence). The CDR3 extends over 12 amino acids. Trimming stripped 7 bases from V and 1 base from J, with 4 bases between.

The rearrangement links TRBV30 to TRBJ2-2; 8 nucleotides align to TRBD2. Germline CDR1 is GTSNPN and CDR2 is SVGIG (reference sequence). This CDR3 contains 12 residues. Trimming cost V 8 bases and J 4 bases; bases outside gene matches: 3. The CDR3 coding sequence is TGTGCCGCGGGGGGAATCACCGGGGAGCTGTTTTTT. Protein: CAAGGITGELFF. The whole variable domain, filled in from reference TRBV30 and TRBJ2-2, reads SQTIHQWPATLVQPVGSPLSLECTVEGTSNPNLYWYRQAAGRGLQLLFYSVGIGQISSEVPQNLSASRPQDRQFILSSKKLLLSDSGFYLCAAGGITGELFFGEGSRLTVL.

The CDR3 nucleotides read TGTGCCTGGATTAGAACAGGGGGCGGTAACACCGGGGAGCTGTTTTTT. Encoded protein: CAWIRTGGGNTGELFF. The rearrangement uses TRBV30 and TRBJ2-2; 9 nucleotides line up with TRBD1. The CDR3 runs to 16 residues. V trimming: 4 bases; J trimming: 2 bases; junction bases outside the gene matches: 8. Per the germline V gene, CDR1 is GTSNPN and CDR2 is SVGIG (reference sequence).

The rearrangement uses TRBV7-2 and TRBJ1-5; TRBD1 matches 11 bases. V trimming: 4 bases; J trimming: 2 bases; junction bases outside the gene matches: 1. This CDR3 comprises 15 residues. From germline, CDR1 is SGHTA and CDR2 FQGNSA. Here the CDR3 DNA reads TGTGCCAGCAGCTGGACAGGGGGCCGCAATCAGCCCCAGCATTTT. It specifies CASSWTGGRNQPQHF.

V usage is TRBV28 and J usage is TRBJ2-7, with D possibly being TRBD1 (6 bases). The CDR3 sequence is 17 residues long. Trimming pared 5 bases from V and 2 bases from J, leaving 22 bases between. The V gene's germline CDR1 is MDHEN and CDR2 SYDVKM. The CDR3: CASSPSLGAVQTYEQYF. For the CDR3, the DNA is TGTGCCAGCAGTCCTTCTTTGGGGGCCGTCCAAACCTACGAGCAGTACTTC.

This clone has a single count. The gene calls are TRBV4-3 and TRBJ1-1, with 7 bases lining up with TRBD1. V shed 3 bases, J shed 3 bases, and the junction held 4 bases outside the gene matches. Germline V CDR1 and CDR2: LGHNA, YSLEER. CDR3 length equals 14 residues. The CDR3: CASSHTGQDTEAFF. CDR3 coding DNA: TGCGCCAGCAGCCATACCGGACAGGACACTGAAGCTTTCTTT.

On this clone itself: Germline is not matched at one junction end, which may reflect a read error. In DNA, the CDR3 is TGTGCCAACAGTTCCACAGGGGCTTCACCCCTCCACTTT. Amino acid sequence: CANSSTGASPLHF. V gene TRBV27 combines with J gene TRBJ1-6; 7 nucleotides line up with TRBD1. CDR1 is MNHEY and CDR2 is SMNVEV in the germline V gene (reference sequence). This CDR3 is built from 13 residues.

This clone was seen once. The rearrangement uses TRBV27 and TRBJ2-5, with a tentative D call TRBD2 (6 bases). The germline V gene has CDR1 MNHEY and CDR2 SMNVEV (reference sequence). CDR3 length: 16 amino acids. The ends were cut back, 6 bases at V and 4 bases at J, with 21 bases in the middle. CDR3 bases: TGTGCCAGCAGCACCCACCGGACGGGGGAAGGAGAGACCCAGTACTTC. This encodes CASSTHRTGEGETQYF.

The chain is built from TRBV9 and TRBJ2-3; TRBD2 agrees at 8 bases. The junction had 21 bases not matched to a gene; V was cut back by 0 bases and J by 0 bases. The CDR3 is 22 residues long. The germline V gene has CDR1 SGDLS and CDR2 YYNGEE. The CDR3 DNA is TGTGCCAGCAGCGTAGGCCCCGACCCGGGCTCTAGCGGGTATACTAGCACAGATACGCAGTATTTT. The encoded protein is CASSVGPDPGSSGYTSTDTQYF.

The chain links TRBV7-9 to TRBJ1-2; maybe TRBD1 (5 bases). The V end lost 3 bases, the J end lost 0 bases, and 11 bases lay between the germline ends. Germline values: CDR1 SEHNR, CDR2 FQNEAQ (reference sequence). The CDR3 spans 15 residues. DNA for the CDR3: TGTGCCAGCAGCTTGAGGGGACCCCCTAACTATGGCTACACCTTC. It is translated as CASSLRGPPNYGYTF.

This clone was seen a few times. The chain employs TRBV7-9 and TRBJ1-1; D call uncertain. V dropped 1 base and J dropped 1 base, with 13 bases sitting between them. CDR3 size: 16 residues. The germline V gene encodes CDR1 SEHNR and CDR2 FQNEAQ (reference sequence). The CDR3 region has the DNA TGTGCCAGCAGCTTAGTGGGAAGCCTAGCGAACACTGAAGCTTTCTTT. It is translated as CASSLVGSLANTEAFF.

This rearrangement joins TRBV7-2 to TRBJ1-5, with TRBD1 matching 7 bases. This CDR3 is built from 14 residues. Germline V gene data show CDR1 as SGHTA and CDR2 as FQGNSA. V lost 5 bases and J lost 3; bases outside the gene matches: 4. CDR3 bases: TGTGCCAGCAGCGGGGGACAGTTCAATCAGCCCCAGCATTTT. Its translation: CASSGGQFNQPQHF.

This clone was observed a single time. The genes are TRBV7-8 and TRBJ2-7, with 7 bases matching TRBD1. CDR3 length: 16 residues. CDR1 SGHVS and CDR2 FQNEAQ come from the germline V gene. The V segment lost 8 bases and the J segment 3 bases; nucleotides outside the gene matches: 16. The CDR3 protein is CASSPGGARGLYEQYF. In nucleotides, the CDR3 is TGTGCCAGCTCCCCAGGGGGAGCCCGAGGACTCTACGAGCAGTACTTC.

This rearrangement joins TRBV30 to TRBJ1-5; D gene uncertain. CDR1 is GTSNPN, CDR2 SVGIG, per germline (reference sequence). V dropped 5 bases and J dropped 3 bases, with 11 bases sitting between them. The CDR3 is made up of 13 amino acids. The DNA of the CDR3 is TGTGCCTGGGGCCCGGGCCTCAATCAGCCCCAGCATTTT. This sequence encodes CAWGPGLNQPQHF.

The count of this clone is one. CDR3 bases: TGCGCCAGCAGCTTCCACCAATCCGGGACAGGAGGACCCTCCTACGAGCAGTACTTC. Residues: CASSFHQSGTGGPSYEQYF. V gene TRBV5-1 combines with J gene TRBJ2-7; 8 bases are a match to TRBD1. The CDR3 sequence is 19 residues long. CDR1 and CDR2 (germline): SGHRS, YFSETQ. V lost 2 bases to trimming and J lost 0 bases; unmatched junction nucleotides: 16.

The rearrangement links TRBV5-6 to TRBJ2-3; D gene ambiguous. V lost 0 bases and J 1 base, leaving 9 bases between the germline ends. There are 15 residues in the CDR3. Per germline, CDR1 SGHDT and CDR2 YYEEEE. The CDR3 protein is CASSLVERGTDTQYF. CDR3 sequence (DNA): TGTGCCAGCAGCTTGGTGGAACGGGGCACAGATACGCAGTATTTT.

V gene TRBV5-4 combines with J gene TRBJ1-1; 9 nucleotides agree with TRBD1. The CDR3 sequence is 14 residues long. Germline-derived CDR1 and CDR2 are SGHNT and YYREEE (reference sequence). With V trimmed by 3 bases and J by 5 bases, 5 bases remained unmatched. As DNA, the CDR3 is TGTGCCAGCAGCTCGACAGGGGGTCGTACTGAAGCTTTCTTT. Translating gives CASSSTGGRTEAFF.

The chain recombines TRBV7-2 with TRBJ2-7, with 12 bases fitting TRBD2. J lost 2 bases, V lost 2 bases, and 7 bases had no gene match. There are 17 residues in the CDR3. Germline CDR1 SGHTA, CDR2 FQGNSA. The CDR3: CASSLRARLAGAYEQYF. For the CDR3, the DNA is TGTGCCAGCAGCTTACGGGCTCGACTAGCGGGGGCCTACGAGCAGTACTTC.

This sequence joins TRBV5-1 and TRBJ2-5; either TRBD1 or TRBD2 may fit D (5 bases each). Trimming took 5 bases from V and 5 from J, leaving 13 bases between them. From germline, CDR1 is SGHRS and CDR2 YFSETQ. CDR3 length: 13 amino acids. CDR3 region: CASRYPGRETQYF. CDR3 nucleotide sequence: TGCGCCAGCAGGTATCCGGGGCGGGAGACCCAGTACTTC.

This clone was seen once. The CDR3 protein is CASAFDNQETQYF. In DNA form, the CDR3 reads TGCGCCAGCGCTTTCGACAATCAAGAGACCCAGTACTTC. V is TRBV5-1 and J is TRBJ2-5; D unresolved. V dropped 7 bases and J dropped 2 bases, with 12 bases sitting between them. CDR1 is SGHRS and CDR2 is YFSETQ in the germline V gene. This CDR3 is 13 amino acids long.

CDR3 coding DNA: TGTGCCAGCACCGTGGGAGGGGGGAGGACTGAAGCTTTCTTT. Translating it yields CASTVGGGRTEAFF. J is TRBJ1-1 and V is TRBV27, with a weak D call TRBD1 (6 bases). Between the trimmed V and J ends, which lost 7 bases and 5 bases, there was a span of 17 bases. The CDR3 sequence is 14 residues long. Germline CDR1 MNHEY, CDR2 SMNVEV (reference sequence).

The chain couples TRBV27 to TRBJ2-7; 9 bases are shared with TRBD1. Germline CDR1 reads MNHEY; CDR2 reads SMNVEV (reference sequence). J gave up 1 base and V 3 bases, and 7 bases lay outside the gene matches. The CDR3 has 16 residues. CDR3 sequence (DNA): TGTGCCAGCAGTTTCAGGAGGGACAGGGTTTCCTACGAGCAGTACTTC. It encodes CASSFRRDRVSYEQYF.

The rearrangement links TRBV15 to TRBJ2-5; D possibly uses TRBD1 or TRBD2 (6 bases each). The CDR3 is 15 amino acids. Germline loops: CDR1 LNHNV, CDR2 YYDKDF (reference sequence). Trimming took off 1 base at V and 2 bases at J, with 11 bases between the two ends. The CDR3, as DNA: TGTGCCACCAGCAGAGTGGGGGGCCGGCAAGAGACCCAGTACTTC. Translation: CATSRVGGRQETQYF.

The CDR3 nucleotides read TGTGCCAGCAGCCCTTCAGGTGGGGTCACAGATACGCAGTATTTT. Protein: CASSPSGGVTDTQYF. The V and J genes are TRBV7-8 and TRBJ2-3; D not certain. Trimming pared 5 bases from V and 2 bases from J, leaving 14 bases between. This CDR3 is built from 15 residues. Germline CDR1 reads SGHVS; CDR2 reads FQNEAQ.

In this sample, this clone turned up once. The CDR3 sequence is CATSGTDNSPLHF. CDR3 DNA: TGTGCCACCTCCGGGACAGATAATTCACCCCTCCACTTT. The J gene is TRBJ1-6, the V gene TRBV9; TRBD1 aligns across 7 bases. The CDR3 spans 13 residues. The germline CDR1 and CDR2 sequences are SGDLS and YYNGEE. V dropped 9 bases and J dropped 5; count of bases not matched to a gene: 5.

CDR3 region: CASSQDRTQRGTYEQYF. The CDR3 DNA follows: TGCGCCAGCAGCCAAGATCGTACCCAGCGGGGTACCTACGAGCAGTACTTC. The chain joins TRBV4-3 to TRBJ2-7; 7 bases are a match to TRBD2. The CDR3 length is 17 residues. The junction had 10 bases not matched to a gene; V was cut back by 0 bases and J by 2 bases. Germline lookup yields CDR1 LGHNA and CDR2 YSLEER.